Below, 4 T cell receptor beta chains from the same sample are listed, as sequenced in a study of T cells after yellow fever vaccination. TCRdb re-called the 5' RACE reads through MiXCR, storing one row per CDR3 protein. The sample yields about 550,000 distinct CDR3 sequences, under 25% seen once. The material was PBMCs, obtained 15 days after the yellow fever booster vaccination. The receptors originated from a man between 25 and 39 years old who received the YFV17D yellow fever vaccine.

The chain carries TRBV5-1 and TRBJ2-1; D may match TRBD1 or TRBD2 (5 bases each). V dropped 3 bases and J dropped 4 bases, with 11 bases sitting between them. The germline CDR1 and CDR2 sequences are SGHRS and YFSETQ. CDR3 size: 14 residues. In DNA, the CDR3 is TGCGCCAGCAGCTACGGGGCTCCTTACAATGAGCAGTTCTTC. Translating gives CASSYGAPYNEQFF.

The chain is built from TRBV7-9 and TRBJ1-1; D might be TRBD1 (5 bases). Germline values: CDR1 SEHNR, CDR2 FQNEAQ (reference sequence). V lost 2 bases and J lost 3, with 7 bases in between. The CDR3 runs to 13 residues. CDR3 amino acids: CASSLRQHTEAFF. DNA for the CDR3: TGTGCCAGCAGCTTACGACAGCACACTGAAGCTTTCTTT.

In this sample, this clonotype turned up a few times. J is TRBJ1-1 and V is TRBV20-1, with 9 bases identical to TRBD1. Unmatched junction bases numbered 8, after V lost 3 bases and J lost 0 bases. The CDR3 sequence is 16 residues long. Germline V gene data show CDR1 as DFQATT and CDR2 as SNEGSKA (reference sequence). The DNA of the CDR3 is TGCAGTGCTAGGGGGGTACAGGGGGCGATGAACACTGAAGCTTTCTTT. It encodes CSARGVQGAMNTEAFF.

This clonotype has at least ten counts. CDR3 nucleotides: TGTGCCAGCAGACTAGCGTCCTACAATGAGCAGTTCTTC. This gives the protein CASRLASYNEQFF. The genes are TRBV6-5 and TRBJ2-1, with TRBD2 identical over 7 bases. The length of the CDR3 is 13 residues. J lost 1 base, V lost 6 bases, and 0 bases had no gene match. Germline CDR1 and CDR2: MNHEY and SVGAGI.